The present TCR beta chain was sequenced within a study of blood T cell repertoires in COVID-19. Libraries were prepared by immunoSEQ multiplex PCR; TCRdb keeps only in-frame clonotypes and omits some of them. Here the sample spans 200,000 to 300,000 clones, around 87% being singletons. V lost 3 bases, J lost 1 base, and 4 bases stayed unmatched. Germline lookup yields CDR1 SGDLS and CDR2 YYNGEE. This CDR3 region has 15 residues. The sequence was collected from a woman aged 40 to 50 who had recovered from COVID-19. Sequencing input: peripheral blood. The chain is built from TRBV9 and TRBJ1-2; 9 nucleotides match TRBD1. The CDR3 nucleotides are TGTGCCAGCAGCGGGAGGACAGGGGTTAACTATGGCTACACCTTC. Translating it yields CASSGRTGVNYGYTF. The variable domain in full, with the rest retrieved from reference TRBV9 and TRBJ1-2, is DSGVTQTPKHLITATGQRVTLRCSPRSGDLSVYWYQQSLDQGLQFLIQYYNGEERAKGNILERFSAQQFPDLHSELNLSSLELGDSALYFCASSGRTGVNYGYTFGSGTRLTVV.